This is a list of T cell receptor beta chains from one sample in a study of identifying expanded T cells in peripheral blood. Measured with immunoSEQ multiplex PCR; TCRdb has only the in-frame clones, and not every one. Altogether around 120,000 clones are present, more than 85% being singletons, with the ten largest covering about 16%. Sequenced input: blood. These receptor sequences come from a person aged 18 to 69 in good health. CDR3s include the opening cysteine and the closing phenylalanine or tryptophan. The D gene is left open where the match is weak. Clone size is not always given. Where it is, it says once, few, many or a class for expanded clones.

>TRBJ1-3|.|TRBV7-2|.
CASSAGLSGNTIYF
>TRBJ2-7|.|TRBV18|.
CASSPTGNEQYF
>TRBJ2-2|.|TRBV6-6|.
CASSHPREHGELFF
>TRBJ1-2|.|TRBV20-1|.
CSAHYYGYTF
>TRBJ1-1|once|TRBV9|.
CASSVVGQSTEAFF
>TRBJ2-5|.|TRBV4-3|.
CASNQGTQETQYF
>TRBJ1-1|.|TRBV28|TRBD1
CASSITGGMVEF
>TRBJ2-1|.|TRBV12-1|.
CASSFTGGNEQFF
>TRBJ2-3|.|TRBV19|TRBD1
CASSATGGRTDTQYF
>TRBJ1-1|.|TRBV6-6|.
CASRPPGDMNTEAFF
>TRBJ2-5|.|TRBV9|TRBD2
CASSVGGGAQETQYF
>TRBJ1-4|.|TRBV13|.
CASSPRTATPTNEKLFF
>TRBJ1-3|.|TRBV5-6|.
CASSWDSGNTIYF
>TRBJ1-1|.|TRBV11-2|TRBD1
CASSLEGQGAFAFF
>TRBJ2-7|.|TRBV28|TRBD1
CATDGQGAWETREQYF
>TRBJ1-2|.|TRBV30|.
CAWSPRRSGYTF
>TRBJ2-5|.|TRBV11-2|.
CASSSGDRRQETQYF
>TRBJ2-2|.|TRBV10-3|TRBD1
CASKEQGSGELFF
>TRBJ2-1|once|TRBV11-2|.
CASSLAPGTDEQFF
>TRBJ2-1|few|TRBV5-1|TRBD2
CASSLVLAGDNEQFF
>TRBJ2-5|.|TRBV7-2|.
CASSRRGGGPQETQYF
>TRBJ2-3|.|TRBV18|.
CASSAQTDTDTQYF
>TRBJ2-7|.|TRBV28|.
CASSLPQGLESEYF
>TRBJ1-6|.|TRBV7-2|.
CASSFGNSPLHF
>TRBJ1-5|.|TRBV6-6|.
CASSPNGWDQPQHF
>TRBJ1-2|.|TRBV27|TRBD1
CASSSDRSYGYTF
>TRBJ1-5|.|TRBV6-5|TRBD1
CASSQGTGAQHF
>TRBJ1-3|.|TRBV6-5|.
CASSYGLGGIGNTIYF
>TRBJ1-6|.|TRBV4-1|.
CASSQVENSPLHF
>TRBJ1-6|once|TRBV11-2|.
CASSTGTSGSSYNSPLHF
>TRBJ2-5|.|TRBV6-1|TRBD1
CATTTDRGRGETQYF
>TRBJ1-2|once|TRBV4-3|.
CASSQESGDGYTF
>TRBJ2-3|.|TRBV5-1|.
CATSRGSTDTQYF
>TRBJ2-5|.|TRBV7-2|TRBD2
CASSFSGQETQYF
>TRBJ1-1|.|TRBV19|TRBD1
CASSTWTGTRNTEAFF
>TRBJ2-3|.|TRBV19|.
CASKWRTSTDTQYF
>TRBJ2-5|.|TRBV11-1|TRBD1
CASSARDRGLETQYF
>TRBJ1-6|.|TRBV6-5|.
CATQRTVRGSPLHF
>TRBJ1-5|.|TRBV2|TRBD1
CASSGRTGSNQPQHF
>TRBJ1-1|.|TRBV29-1|.
CSVDSWNTEAFF
>TRBJ1-2|.|TRBV25-1|TRBD1
CASSEGGGSYGYTF
>TRBJ2-3|.|TRBV11-2|.
CASSPWGRVTDTQYF
>TRBJ1-6|.|TRBV13|.
CASSLGPGRDISHNSPLHF
>TRBJ1-3|.|TRBV4-1|TRBD1
CASSQPGQGAGGNTIYF
>TRBJ2-2|.|TRBV6-5|.
CASMPAEQNTGELFF
>TRBJ2-2|once|TRBV10-1|TRBD1
CASSDLAPPGQGSGTGELFF
>TRBJ1-2|few|TRBV19|.
CASNRAGNGYTF
>TRBJ2-1|.|TRBV4-1|TRBD2
CASSQVASILAESLISYNEQFF
>TRBJ2-3|.|TRBV12-5|.
CASAATDTQYF
>TRBJ2-1|.|TRBV11-2|TRBD2
CASSTSGGSYNEQFF
>TRBJ1-2|.|TRBV19|.
CASSRAQGILRSYTF
>TRBJ2-1|few|TRBV6-4|TRBD1
CASSEGQGANEQFF
>TRBJ1-1|few|TRBV10-3|.
CAIRRTQNTEAFF
>TRBJ2-7|.|TRBV10-3|.
CAISESSGSYEQYF
>TRBJ2-7|.|TRBV10-2|.
CASSEWADGEQYF
>TRBJ1-3|once|TRBV7-6|.
CASSPRPLADGNTIYF
>TRBJ1-2|few|TRBV7-2|.
CASSLTDGRRDGYTF